This T cell receptor (beta chain) was sequenced for a study of blood T cell repertoires in COVID-19. Germline CDR1 LGHDT, CDR2 YNNKEL (reference sequence). V dropped 0 bases and J dropped 4; count of bases not matched to a gene: 8. The CDR3 contains 17 residues. The data were produced by immunoSEQ multiplex PCR, yet TCRdb's version contains in-frame clones alone and is incomplete. This table has approximately 100,000 clones, 85% appearing once. The sample consisted of peripheral blood. The TCR was taken from an elderly man with acute or convalescent COVID-19. This chain joins TRBV3-1 (or the pseudogene TRBV3-2) and TRBJ2-1, with 8 positions matching TRBD2. This chain's CDR3 is CASSQERIAGPYNEQFF. The CDR3 nucleotides read TGTGCCAGCAGCCAAGAAAGGATAGCGGGACCGTACAATGAGCAGTTCTTC.